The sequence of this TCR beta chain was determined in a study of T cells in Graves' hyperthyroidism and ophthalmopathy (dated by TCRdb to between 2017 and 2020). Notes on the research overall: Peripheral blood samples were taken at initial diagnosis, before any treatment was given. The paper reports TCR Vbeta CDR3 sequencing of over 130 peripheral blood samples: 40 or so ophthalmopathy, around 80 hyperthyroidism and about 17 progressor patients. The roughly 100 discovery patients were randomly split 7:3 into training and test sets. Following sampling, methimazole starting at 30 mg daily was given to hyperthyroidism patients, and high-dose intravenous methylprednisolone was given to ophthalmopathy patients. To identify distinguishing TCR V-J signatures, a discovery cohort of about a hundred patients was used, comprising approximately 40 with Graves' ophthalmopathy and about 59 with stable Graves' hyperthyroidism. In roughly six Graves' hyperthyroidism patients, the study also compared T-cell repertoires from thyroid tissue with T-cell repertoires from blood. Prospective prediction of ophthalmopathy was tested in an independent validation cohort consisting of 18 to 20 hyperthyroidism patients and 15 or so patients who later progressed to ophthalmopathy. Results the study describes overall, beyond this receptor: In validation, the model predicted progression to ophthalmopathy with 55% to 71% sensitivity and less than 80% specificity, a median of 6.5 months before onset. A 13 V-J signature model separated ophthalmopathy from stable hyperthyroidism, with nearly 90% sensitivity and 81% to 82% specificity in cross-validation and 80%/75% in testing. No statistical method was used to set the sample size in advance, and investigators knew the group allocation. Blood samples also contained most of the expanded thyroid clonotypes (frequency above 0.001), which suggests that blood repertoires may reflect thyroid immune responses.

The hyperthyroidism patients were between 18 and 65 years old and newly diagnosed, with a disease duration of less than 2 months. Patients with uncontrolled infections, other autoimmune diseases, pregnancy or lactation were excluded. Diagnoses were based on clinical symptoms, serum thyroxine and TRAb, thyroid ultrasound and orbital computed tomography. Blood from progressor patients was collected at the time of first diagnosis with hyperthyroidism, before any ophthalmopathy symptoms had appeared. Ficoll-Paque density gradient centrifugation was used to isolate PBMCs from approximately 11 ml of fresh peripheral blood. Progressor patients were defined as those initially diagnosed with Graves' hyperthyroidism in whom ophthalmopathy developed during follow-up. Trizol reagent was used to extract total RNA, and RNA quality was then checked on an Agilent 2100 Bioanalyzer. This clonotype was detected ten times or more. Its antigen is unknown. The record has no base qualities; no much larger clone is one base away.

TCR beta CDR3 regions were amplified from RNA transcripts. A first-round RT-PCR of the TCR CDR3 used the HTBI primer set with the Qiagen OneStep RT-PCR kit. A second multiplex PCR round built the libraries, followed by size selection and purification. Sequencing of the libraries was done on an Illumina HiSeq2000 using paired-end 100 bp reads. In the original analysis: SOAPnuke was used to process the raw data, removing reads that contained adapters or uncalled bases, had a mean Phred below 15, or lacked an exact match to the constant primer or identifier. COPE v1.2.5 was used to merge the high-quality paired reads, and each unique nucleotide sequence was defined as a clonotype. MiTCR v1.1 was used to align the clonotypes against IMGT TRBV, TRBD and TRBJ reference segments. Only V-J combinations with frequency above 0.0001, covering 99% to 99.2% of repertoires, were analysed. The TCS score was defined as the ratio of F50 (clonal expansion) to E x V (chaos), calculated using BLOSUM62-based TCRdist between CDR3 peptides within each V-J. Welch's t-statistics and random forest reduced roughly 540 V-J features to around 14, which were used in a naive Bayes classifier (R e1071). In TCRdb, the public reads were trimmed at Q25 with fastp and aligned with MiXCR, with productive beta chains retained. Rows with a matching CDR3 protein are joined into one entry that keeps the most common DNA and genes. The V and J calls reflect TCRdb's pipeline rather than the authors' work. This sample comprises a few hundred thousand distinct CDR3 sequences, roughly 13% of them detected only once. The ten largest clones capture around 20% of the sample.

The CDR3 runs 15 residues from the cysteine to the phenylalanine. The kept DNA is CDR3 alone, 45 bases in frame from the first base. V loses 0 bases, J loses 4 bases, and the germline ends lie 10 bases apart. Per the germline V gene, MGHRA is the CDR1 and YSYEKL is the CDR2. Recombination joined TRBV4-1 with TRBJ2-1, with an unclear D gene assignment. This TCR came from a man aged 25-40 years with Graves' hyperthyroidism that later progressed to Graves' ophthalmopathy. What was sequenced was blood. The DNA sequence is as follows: TGCGCCAGCAGCCAAGATAATAGAGTTTACAATGAGCAGTTCTTC. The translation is CASSQDNRVYNEQFF.